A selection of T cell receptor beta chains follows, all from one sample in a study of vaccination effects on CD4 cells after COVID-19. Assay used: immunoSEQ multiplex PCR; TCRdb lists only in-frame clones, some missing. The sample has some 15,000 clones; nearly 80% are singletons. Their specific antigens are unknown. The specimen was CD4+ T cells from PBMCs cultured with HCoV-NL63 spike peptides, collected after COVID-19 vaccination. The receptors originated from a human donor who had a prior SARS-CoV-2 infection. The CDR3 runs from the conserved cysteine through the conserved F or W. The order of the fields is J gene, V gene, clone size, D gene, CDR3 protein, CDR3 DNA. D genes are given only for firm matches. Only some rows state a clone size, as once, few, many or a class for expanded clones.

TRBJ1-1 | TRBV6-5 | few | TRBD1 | CASSQDRATEAFF | TGTGCCAGCAGTCAGGACAGGGCCACTGAAGCTTTCTTT
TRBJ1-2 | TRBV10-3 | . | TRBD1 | CAIRQGGPYGYTF | TGTGCCATCCGACAGGGTGGCCCTTATGGCTACACCTTC
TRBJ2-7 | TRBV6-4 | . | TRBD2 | CASSVASGRQQYF | TGTGCCAGCAGTGTGGCTAGCGGGAGACAGCAGTACTTC
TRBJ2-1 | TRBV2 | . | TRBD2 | CASSSLAGGLANEQFF | TGTGCCAGCAGTTCCTTAGCGGGAGGGCTGGCCAATGAGCAGTTCTTC
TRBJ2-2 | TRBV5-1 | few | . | CASSPAQGRGGELFF | TGCGCCAGCAGCCCCGCGCAGGGGCGGGGCGGGGAGCTGTTTTTT
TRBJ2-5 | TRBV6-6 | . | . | CASSLGHGAGQETQYF | TGTGCCAGCAGTTTGGGACATGGGGCAGGACAAGAGACCCAGTACTTC
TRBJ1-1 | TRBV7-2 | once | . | CASRRQTNTEAFF | TGTGCCAGCAGACGCCAAACGAACACTGAAGCTTTCTTT
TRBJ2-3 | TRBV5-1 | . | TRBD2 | CASSLIGLASHPQYF | TGCGCCAGCAGCTTGATCGGACTAGCATCCCACCCGCAGTATTTT
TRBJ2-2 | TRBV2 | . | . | CASTTSRNTGELFF | TGTGCCAGCACCACTAGCAGGAACACCGGGGAGCTGTTTTTT
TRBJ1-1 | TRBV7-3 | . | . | CASSSTGRTEAFF | TGTGCCAGCAGCTCTACCGGGAGAACTGAAGCTTTCTTT
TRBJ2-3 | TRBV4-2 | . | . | CASSQALDTDTQYF | TGTGCCAGCAGCCAAGCCCTGGACACAGATACGCAGTATTTT
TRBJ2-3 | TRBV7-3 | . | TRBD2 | CASSLREGDTQYF | TGTGCCAGCAGCTTGCGGGAGGGAGATACGCAGTATTTT
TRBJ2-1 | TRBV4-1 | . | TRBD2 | CASSQAGTSLSEQFF | TGCGCCAGCAGCCAAGCGGGGACTAGTTTGAGTGAGCAGTTCTTC
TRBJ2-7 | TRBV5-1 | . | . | CASSLVGSYEQYF | TGCGCCAGCAGCTTAGTTGGATCCTACGAGCAGTACTTC
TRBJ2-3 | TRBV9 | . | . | CASSVVGSVRTDTQYF | TGTGCCAGCAGCGTAGTCGGTAGCGTAAGAACAGATACGCAGTATTTT
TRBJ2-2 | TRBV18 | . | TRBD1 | CASSRPGQGATGELFF | TGTGCCAGCTCAAGGCCGGGACAGGGGGCTACCGGGGAGCTGTTTTTT
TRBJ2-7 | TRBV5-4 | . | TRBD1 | CASSSGTGGAYEQYF | TGTGCCAGCAGCTCCGGGACAGGGGGCGCCTACGAGCAGTACTTC
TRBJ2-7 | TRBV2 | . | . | CASTREIHEQYF | TGTGCCAGCACAAGGGAAATCCACGAGCAGTACTTC
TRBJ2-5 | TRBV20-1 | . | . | CSQLLQETQYF | TGCAGTCAACTCCTCCAAGAGACCCAGTACTTC
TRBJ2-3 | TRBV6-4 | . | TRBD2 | CASSESSGGTDTQYF | TGTGCCAGCAGTGAATCTAGCGGGGGGACAGATACGCAGTATTTT
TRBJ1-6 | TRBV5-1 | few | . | CASSSSTTLGSPLHF | TGCGCCAGCAGCTCCTCGACAACGCTTGGTTCACCCCTCCACTTT
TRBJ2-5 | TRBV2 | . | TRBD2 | CASSLSPGRGGQETQYF | TGTGCCAGCAGCCTTTCCCCAGGGCGGGGGGGCCAAGAGACCCAGTACTTC
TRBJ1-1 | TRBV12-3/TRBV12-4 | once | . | CASSLGVKTEAFF | TGTGCCAGCAGTTTGGGAGTTAAGACTGAAGCTTTCTTT
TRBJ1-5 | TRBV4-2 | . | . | CASSQGGTNQPQHF | TGTGCCAGCAGCCAAGGGGGGACTAATCAGCCCCAGCATTTT
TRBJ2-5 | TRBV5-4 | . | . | CASTLQGPQETQYF | TGTGCCAGCACCCTTCAGGGTCCCCAAGAGACCCAGTACTTC
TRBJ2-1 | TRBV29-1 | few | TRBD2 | CSVDAGGFGNEQFF | TGCAGCGTTGATGCGGGAGGATTCGGCAATGAGCAGTTCTTC
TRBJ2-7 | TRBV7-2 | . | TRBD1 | CASSARQGDVYYEQYF | TGTGCCAGCAGCGCAAGACAGGGGGATGTCTACTACGAGCAGTACTTC
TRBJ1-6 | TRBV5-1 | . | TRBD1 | CASQTGNGNSPLHF | TGCGCCAGCCAGACAGGGAATGGGAATTCACCCCTCCACTTT
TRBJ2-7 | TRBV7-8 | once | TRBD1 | CASTATGGESYEQYF | TGTGCCAGCACGGCGACAGGGGGCGAATCCTACGAGCAGTACTTC
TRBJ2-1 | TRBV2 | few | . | CASLDPYNEQFF | TGTGCCAGCTTGGACCCATACAATGAGCAGTTCTTC
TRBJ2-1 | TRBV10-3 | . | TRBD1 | CAIRSEIGQGARNEQFF | TGTGCCATCCGAAGTGAAATCGGACAGGGGGCGCGCAATGAGCAGTTCTTC
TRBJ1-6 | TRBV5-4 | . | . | CASSRSGGTDNSPLHF | TGTGCCAGCAGCAGGAGTGGGGGAACCGATAATTCACCCCTCCACTTT
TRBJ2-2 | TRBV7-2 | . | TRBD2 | CASSSWTSGPNTGELFF | TGTGCCAGCAGCTCCTGGACTAGCGGGCCGAACACCGGGGAGCTGTTTTTT
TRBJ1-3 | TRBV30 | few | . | CAWSSYSGNTIYF | TGTGCCTGGAGTTCTTACTCTGGAAACACCATATATTTT
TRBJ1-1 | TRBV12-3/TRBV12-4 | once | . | CASSLTRGTEAFF | TGTGCCAGCAGTTTAACACGAGGGACTGAAGCTTTCTTT
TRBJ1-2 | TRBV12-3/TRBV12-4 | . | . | CASRPQVHYGYTF | TGTGCCAGCCGACCTCAGGTCCACTATGGCTACACCTTC
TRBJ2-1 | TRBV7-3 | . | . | CASSAGTFNEQFF | TGTGCCAGCAGCGCCGGGACCTTTAATGAGCAGTTCTTC
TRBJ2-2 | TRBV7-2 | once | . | CASSLELFRPLNTGELFF | TGTGCCAGCAGCTTAGAACTGTTCCGACCTCTGAACACCGGGGAGCTGTTTTTT
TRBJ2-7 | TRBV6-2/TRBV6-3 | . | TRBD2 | CASSYSGTRRYEQYF | TGTGCCAGCAGTTACAGCGGGACTAGACGCTACGAGCAGTACTTC
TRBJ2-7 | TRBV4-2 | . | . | CASSQDRYEQYF | TGTGCCAGCAGCCAGGACCGCTACGAGCAGTACTTC
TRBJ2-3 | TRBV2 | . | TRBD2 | CASSVQGGGATDTQYF | TGTGCCAGCAGTGTCCAGGGCGGGGGGGCCACAGATACGCAGTATTTT
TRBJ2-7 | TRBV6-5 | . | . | CASRSGGQYEQYF | TGTGCCAGCAGATCGGGGGGACAGTACGAGCAGTACTTC
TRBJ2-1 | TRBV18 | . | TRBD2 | CASSATLAGSYNEQFF | TGTGCCAGCTCAGCGACGCTAGCGGGGTCCTACAATGAGCAGTTCTTC
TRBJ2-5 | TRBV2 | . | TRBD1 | CATTGTGETQYF | TGTGCCACCACCGGGACAGGGGAGACCCAGTACTTC
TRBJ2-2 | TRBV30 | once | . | CAWSPGPPPRELFF | TGTGCCTGGTCGCCGGGACCGCCGCCCCGGGAGCTGTTTTTT